Listed below are T cell receptor beta chains from one sample, sequenced in a study of OX40 agonist ivuxolimab in advanced cancers. This table comes from immunoSEQ multiplex PCR, and its TCRdb copy is limited to in-frame clones, with some not included. Found here are about 73,000 clones, approximately 90% of them singletons; the top ten hold roughly 0.5%. The sample here was CD4+ or CD8+ T cells sorted from blood, taken in a trial of the OX40 agonist ivuxolimab. Receptors originate from an adult with an advanced solid tumor such as melanoma, head and neck, liver or kidney cancer. CDR3s include the opening cysteine and the closing phenylalanine or tryptophan. The order of the fields is J gene, clone size, V gene, D gene, CDR3 protein, CDR3 DNA. A D gene is named only where the DNA matches it firmly. Size is omitted from some rows. Given values are once, few, many or a class for expanded clones.

J: TRBJ2-1; size: -; V: TRBV7-9; D: -; CDR3: CASSTVQEQFF; DNA: TGTGCCAGCAGCACAGTCCAGGAGCAGTTCTTC
J: TRBJ1-4; size: -; V: TRBV10-3; D: -; CDR3: CAITGRGIATNEKLFF; DNA: TGTGCCATCACCGGCAGGGGTATCGCAACTAATGAAAAACTGTTTTTT
J: TRBJ1-1; size: few; V: TRBV11-2; D: -; CDR3: CASSLDGGEAFF; DNA: TGTGCCAGCAGCTTAGATGGTGGTGAAGCTTTCTTT
J: TRBJ2-7; size: once; V: TRBV28; D: -; CDR3: CASSSIPYEQYF; DNA: TGTGCCAGCAGTTCAATTCCCTACGAGCAGTACTTC
J: TRBJ2-7; size: -; V: TRBV4-1; D: -; CDR3: CASSQGGREVYEQYF; DNA: TGCGCCAGCAGCCAAGGCGGCAGGGAGGTTTACGAGCAGTACTTC
J: TRBJ2-1; size: -; V: TRBV6-5; D: -; CDR3: CASSARGEQFF; DNA: TGTGCCAGCAGTGCCCGTGGGGAGCAGTTCTTC
J: TRBJ2-7; size: -; V: TRBV30; D: -; CDR3: CAWSVLSSSYEQYF; DNA: TGTGCCTGGAGTGTATTGTCTAGCTCCTACGAGCAGTACTTC
J: TRBJ2-7; size: -; V: TRBV12-5; D: TRBD1; CDR3: CASGSDRLGTASYEQYF; DNA: TGTGCTAGTGGCTCCGACAGGCTCGGGACAGCCTCCTACGAGCAGTACTTC
J: TRBJ2-1; size: -; V: TRBV4-1; D: TRBD2; CDR3: CASSQPGRGRSNEQFF; DNA: TGCGCCAGCAGTCAACCCGGGCGGGGGAGATCCAATGAGCAGTTCTTC
J: TRBJ2-5; size: -; V: TRBV9; D: TRBD2; CDR3: CASSVGLAGGLETQYF; DNA: TGTGCCAGCAGCGTAGGACTAGCGGGAGGCCTGGAGACCCAGTACTTC
J: TRBJ2-7; size: -; V: TRBV28; D: -; CDR3: CATVGSPYYEQYF; DNA: TGTGCCACCGTAGGGTCCCCCTACTACGAGCAGTACTTC
J: TRBJ1-2; size: -; V: TRBV30; D: -; CDR3: CAWSTGQYYGYTF; DNA: TGTGCCTGGAGCACGGGGCAGTACTATGGCTACACCTTC
J: TRBJ1-1; size: -; V: TRBV6-5; D: -; CDR3: CASNRVMNTEAFF; DNA: TGTGCCAGCAATCGGGTGATGAACACTGAAGCTTTCTTT
J: TRBJ1-2; size: -; V: TRBV5-4; D: -; CDR3: CASSLEAGYGYTF; DNA: TGTGCCAGCAGCTTGGAAGCAGGGTATGGCTACACCTTC
J: TRBJ2-2; size: -; V: TRBV18; D: -; CDR3: CASSRDGGLSGELFF; DNA: TGTGCCAGCTCAAGAGACGGGGGTTTGTCCGGGGAGCTGTTTTTT
J: TRBJ2-7; size: -; V: TRBV28; D: TRBD1; CDR3: CASSLWDRVGEQYF; DNA: TGTGCCAGCAGTTTATGGGACAGGGTGGGGGAGCAGTACTTC
J: TRBJ2-7; size: once; V: TRBV21-1; D: -; CDR3: CASSPGRDHEQYF; DNA: TGTGCCAGCAGCCCAGGGAGGGATCACGAGCAGTACTTC
J: TRBJ2-1; size: -; V: TRBV5-4; D: -; CDR3: CASSFGGGSYYNEQFF; DNA: TGTGCCAGCAGCTTTGGTGGAGGGAGCTACTACAATGAGCAGTTCTTC
J: TRBJ2-3; size: -; V: TRBV5-1; D: TRBD1; CDR3: CASSYGTGVKVTQYF; DNA: TGCGCCAGCAGCTACGGGACAGGTGTTAAAGTTACGCAGTATTTT
J: TRBJ2-7; size: -; V: TRBV11-2; D: -; CDR3: CASSLIAVYEQYF; DNA: TGTGCCAGCAGCTTAATCGCGGTCTACGAGCAGTACTTC
J: TRBJ1-5; size: -; V: TRBV19; D: -; CDR3: CASTSSPGTIGGQPQHF; DNA: TGTGCCAGTACCTCATCCCCCGGGACAATAGGAGGTCAGCCCCAGCATTTT
J: TRBJ2-7; size: few; V: TRBV5-1; D: -; CDR3: CASSPNLYEQYF; DNA: TGCGCCAGCAGCCCCAACCTCTACGAGCAGTACTTC
J: TRBJ2-1; size: once; V: TRBV21-1; D: -; CDR3: CASSKGHSEQFF; DNA: TGTGCCAGCAGCAAGGGACACTCCGAGCAGTTCTTC
J: TRBJ2-1; size: -; V: TRBV19; D: -; CDR3: CASSIEGRTRNEQFF; DNA: TGTGCCAGTAGTATAGAAGGGAGGACGAGGAATGAGCAGTTCTTC
J: TRBJ2-7; size: once; V: TRBV6-1; D: -; CDR3: CASSSQGGGQTKF; DNA: TGTGCCAGCAGTTCTCAGGGGGGTGGGCAGACAAAGTTC
J: TRBJ1-4; size: -; V: TRBV6-5; D: TRBD1; CDR3: CASSVRGGIEKLFF; DNA: TGTGCCAGCAGTGTCAGGGGGGGGATTGAAAAACTGTTTTTT
J: TRBJ2-7; size: few; V: TRBV5-1; D: -; CDR3: CASSKGHGGSERSYEQYF; DNA: TGCGCCAGCAGCAAGGGACACGGGGGGAGCGAACGCTCCTACGAGCAGTACTTC
J: TRBJ1-5; size: -; V: TRBV28; D: -; CDR3: CATTSSAVKPQHF; DNA: TGTGCCACGACGTCGTCGGCGGTGAAGCCCCAGCATTTT
J: TRBJ2-3; size: -; V: TRBV28; D: TRBD2; CDR3: CATGLAVPDTQYF; DNA: TGTGCCACAGGACTAGCGGTCCCGGATACGCAGTATTTT
J: TRBJ2-5; size: -; V: TRBV4-1; D: TRBD2; CDR3: CASSQDPGLADHQETQYF; DNA: TGCGCCAGCAGCCAAGACCCGGGACTAGCGGACCATCAAGAGACCCAGTACTTC
J: TRBJ2-5; size: -; V: TRBV19; D: TRBD2; CDR3: CASSTSGRPETQYF; DNA: TGTGCCAGTAGTACTAGCGGGAGGCCCGAGACCCAGTACTTC
J: TRBJ2-5; size: -; V: TRBV6-1; D: -; CDR3: CASSGTVKETQYF; DNA: TGTGCCAGCAGTGGGACGGTTAAAGAGACCCAGTACTTC
J: TRBJ2-7; size: -; V: TRBV7-8; D: -; CDR3: CASSPQGSASYEQYF; DNA: TGTGCCAGCAGTCCACAGGGCTCTGCCTCCTACGAGCAGTACTTC
J: TRBJ2-3; size: -; V: TRBV2; D: -; CDR3: CASTPEEGHTQYF; DNA: TGTGCCAGCACCCCTGAGGAGGGGCATACGCAGTATTTT